The 31 T cell receptor beta chains below come from one sample, sequenced in a study of regulatory T cells in long-lasting Graves disease. As to time point: newly diagnosed GD, antithyroid drugs for less than 3 months. Following extraction of RNA from PBMCs, that RNA was used to make the TCR library. CDR3-region Arm-PCR and iRepertoire HTBI primers produced the TCR beta libraries. Each CDR3 protein gets one entry after TCRdb re-called the multiplex PCR reads with MiXCR. The table lists fewer than 500,000 distinct CDR3 sequences, around 15% of them singletons, with over 9% in the top ten. The same sample was also used in a study of T cells in Graves' hyperthyroidism and ophthalmopathy.

The sample consisted of peripheral blood mononuclear cells (PBMCs), taken at new diagnosis, from a patient treated with antithyroid drugs. Every receptor here comes from a middle-aged man with Graves disease.

Of note for this clonotype: A much more abundant neighbour one base away suggests this may be a read error. The rearrangement links TRBV30 to TRBJ1-1; a weak D match, TRBD1 (6 bases). The CDR3 spans 11 residues. V was shortened by 5 bases and J by 3 bases, with 7 bases between the two germline ends. Germline values: CDR1 GTSNPN, CDR2 SVGIG (reference sequence). The DNA of the CDR3 is TGTGCCTGGGACAGGCACACTGAAGCTTTCTTT. Translated: CAWDRHTEAFF.

The rearrangement links TRBV9 to TRBJ2-5, with a tentative D call TRBD1 (6 bases). This CDR3 region has 13 residues. V was pared by 4 bases and J by 2 bases, with 9 bases between. Germline V CDR1 and CDR2: SGDLS, YYNGEE. The CDR3 sequence is CASSWDTQETQYF. The CDR3 DNA reads as TGTGCCAGCAGCTGGGACACTCAAGAGACCCAGTACTTC. Together with reference TRBV9 and TRBJ2-5, the CDR3 gives the full variable domain: DSGVTQTPKHLITATGQRVTLRCSPRSGDLSVYWYQQSLDQGLQFLIQYYNGEERAKGNILERFSAQQFPDLHSELNLSSLELGDSALYFCASSWDTQETQYFGPGTRLLVL.

J is TRBJ1-2 and V is TRBV6-1; a weak D match, TRBD1 (5 bases). Germline CDR1 MNHNS, CDR2 SASEGT. The CDR3 length is 12 residues. Trimming shortened V by 4 bases and J by 5 bases, and 8 bases separated the two germline ends. The CDR3 here is CASSAREYGYTF. CDR3 bases: TGTGCCAGCAGTGCCAGGGAATATGGCTACACCTTC.

V usage is TRBV7-4 and J usage is TRBJ2-7; a weak D match, TRBD2 (6 bases). CDR3 length equals 16 residues. Germline CDR1 and CDR2: SGHVT and SQSDAQ. V gave up 5 bases and J gave up 3 bases, with 20 bases separating them. The CDR3 sequence: CASSHPGGRKIYEQYF. In DNA, the CDR3 is TGTGCCAGCAGCCACCCCGGGGGAAGGAAAATCTACGAGCAGTACTTC. Drawing the rest from reference TRBV7-4 and TRBJ2-7, the complete variable domain is GAGVSQSPRYKVAKRGRDVALRCDSISGHVTLYWYRQTLGQGSEVLTYSQSDAQRDKSGRPSGRFSAERPERSVSTLKIQRTEQGDSAVYLCASSHPGGRKIYEQYFGPGTRLTVT.

There are many counts of this clonotype. This chain links TRBV2 with TRBJ2-1; D unclear. The CDR3 is 13 residues long. Trimming removed 7 bases from V and 7 bases from J, with 14 bases in between. Germline CDR1 reads SNHLY; CDR2 reads FYNNEI. For the CDR3, the DNA is TGTGCCAGCAATTTTCTAGTTCTGAATGAGCAGTTCTTC. It yields the protein CASNFLVLNEQFF.

This clonotype was counted many times. This sequence joins TRBV5-5 and TRBJ1-1, with D perhaps matching TRBD1 (6 bases). V was shortened by 4 bases and J by 6 bases, with 19 bases between the two germline ends. This CDR3 spans 15 amino acids. Germline CDR1 reads SGHKS; CDR2 reads YYEKEE (reference sequence). CDR3 DNA sequence: TGTGCCAGCAGCGGTGGCCCGGGGGCCGGGGCTGAAGCTTTCTTT. It translates to CASSGGPGAGAEAFF.

This clonotype was counted between two and nine times. The genes are TRBV5-1 and TRBJ2-7, with a possible D match to TRBD2 (5 bases). The CDR3 has 14 residues. CDR1 SGHRS and CDR2 YFSETQ come from the germline V gene. Trimming stripped 2 bases from V and 7 bases from J, with 16 bases between. CDR3 coding DNA: TGCGCCAGCAGCTTAAGGGCGGGCCCCCGGGAGCAGTACTTC. Its translation is CASSLRAGPREQYF.

This clonotype was recorded at least ten times. The chain combines TRBV2 with TRBJ2-7, with 9 bases that match TRBD2. The CDR3 covers 14 residues. V gave up 5 bases and J gave up 2 bases; unmatched junction bases: 4. The V gene's germline CDR1 is SNHLY and CDR2 FYNNEI. The DNA of the CDR3 is TGTGCCAGCAGTAGGACTAGCGTCACCTACGAGCAGTACTTC. Protein product: CASSRTSVTYEQYF. The full variable domain, its missing parts supplied by reference TRBV2 and TRBJ2-7, is EPEVTQTPSHQVTQMGQEVILRCVPISNHLYFYWYRQILGQKVEFLVSFYNNEISEKSEIFDDQFSVERPDGSNFTLKIRSTKLEDSAMYFCASSRTSVTYEQYFGPGTRLTVT.

CDR3 nucleotides: TGTGCCAGCAGCTTAAGGGACAGGGGCCACGAGCAGTACTTC. Protein: CASSLRDRGHEQYF. The V call is TRBV7-2, the J call TRBJ2-7; 10 bases are shared with TRBD1. This CDR3 contains 14 residues. J lost 5 bases, V lost 2 bases, and 3 bases had no gene match. Germline lookup yields CDR1 SGHTA and CDR2 FQGNSA.

This clonotype was observed many times. The V and J genes are TRBV15 and TRBJ2-6; D perhaps matches TRBD2 (5 bases). Trimming took 5 bases from V and 0 from J, leaving 20 bases between them. Per the germline V gene, CDR1 is LNHNV and CDR2 is YYDKDF (reference sequence). The CDR3 is 19 residues long. Here the CDR3 reads CATSWTRPIDYSGANVLTF. The CDR3 DNA follows: TGTGCCACCAGCTGGACCCGTCCAATCGACTACTCTGGGGCCAACGTCCTGACTTTC.

There are many counts of this clonotype. The rearrangement uses TRBV28 and TRBJ2-7; TRBD2 matches 11 bases. CDR1 and CDR2 from the germline V gene are MDHEN and SYDVKM. CDR3 size: 14 residues. V was clipped by 6 bases and J by 4 bases; unmatched bases: 5. CDR3 sequence (DNA): TGTGCCAGCAGCTCCGGGACTAGCGGTTACGAGCAGTACTTC. It yields the protein CASSSGTSGYEQYF.

The V gene is TRBV12-3 or TRBV12-4, the J gene TRBJ2-5, with D tentatively TRBD2 (5 bases). This CDR3 is built from 13 residues. V lost 6 bases to trimming and J lost 5 bases, with 13 bases between them. In DNA, the CDR3 is TGTGCCAGCAGGGACTGGGATGGTGAGACCCAGTACTTC. This translates into CASRDWDGETQYF.

The chain is built from TRBV6-2 or TRBV6-3 and TRBJ2-2; tentatively, D is TRBD2 (6 bases). Germline V CDR1 and CDR2: MNHEY, SVGEGT. V was shortened by 5 bases and J by 5 bases, with 21 bases between the two germline ends. The CDR3 has 17 amino acids. In DNA, the CDR3 is TGTGCCAGCAGTGAAGCGTGGATCACTAGCCCAACCGGGGAGCTGTTTTTT. It encodes CASSEAWITSPTGELFF.

This clonotype has a count of ten or more. CDR3: CASSKATGAGTGELFF. DNA of the CDR3: TGTGCCAGCAGCAAAGCTACAGGGGCTGGCACCGGGGAGCTGTTTTTT. V and J are TRBV7-9 and TRBJ2-2; 7 nucleotides align to TRBD1. The CDR3 spans 16 residues. Germline CDR1 and CDR2: SEHNR and FQNEAQ (reference sequence). V lost 5 bases, J lost 4 bases, and 10 bases stayed unmatched.

This clonotype was seen at least ten times. This chain joins TRBV11-2 and TRBJ2-7, with a weak D call TRBD2 (6 bases). Trimming removed 2 bases at V and 1 base at J, with 9 bases between. Germline V gene sequence: CDR1 SGHAT, CDR2 FQNNGV. This CDR3 has 14 residues. CDR3 region: CASSLRRDSYEQYF. DNA for the CDR3: TGTGCCAGCAGCTTAAGGCGGGATTCCTACGAGCAGTACTTC.

This clonotype has ten or more counts. Here the CDR3 reads CASSLSRDRNEQFF. CDR3 sequence (DNA): TGTGCCAGCAGCCTTTCCCGGGACCGCAATGAGCAGTTCTTC. The rearrangement uses TRBV28 and TRBJ2-1, with D perhaps TRBD1 or TRBD2 (5 bases each). V was cut by 6 bases and J by 6 bases, with 15 bases left in between. Germline CDR1 and CDR2: MDHEN and SYDVKM. This CDR3 spans 14 amino acids.

The sample holds many counts of this clonotype. The J gene is TRBJ2-7, the V gene TRBV28; tentatively, D is TRBD1 or TRBD2 (5 bases each). Trimming shortened V by 7 bases and J by 2 bases, and 12 bases separated the two germline ends. CDR1 MDHEN and CDR2 SYDVKM come from the germline V gene. This CDR3 contains 13 residues. The CDR3 loop is CASTPGPTYEQYF. In DNA, the CDR3 is TGTGCCAGCACCCCGGGGCCCACCTACGAGCAGTACTTC.

As concerns this clonotype: The conserved final phenylalanine or tryptophan is absent from the CDR3, which likely points to a read error. This chain uses TRBV20-1 with TRBJ2-5; no clear D. Germline values: CDR1 DFQATT, CDR2 SNEGSKA (reference sequence). V was pared by 6 bases and J by 6 bases, with 14 bases between. This CDR3 has 12 amino acids. The CDR3 DNA sequence: TGCAGTGCCCTGGCCAGAACGCAGACCCAGTACTCC. Its protein product is CSALARTQTQYS.

The CDR3 here is CASSPQGHQETQYF. CDR3 nucleotides: TGCGCCAGCAGTCCTCAGGGACACCAAGAGACCCAGTACTTC. The J gene is TRBJ2-5, the V gene TRBV5-1; TRBD1 or TRBD2 may be the D gene (5 bases each). The CDR3 consists of 14 residues. The V end was cut by 5 bases, the J end by 0 bases, with 11 bases between. CDR1 and CDR2 from the germline V gene are SGHRS and YFSETQ.

This clonotype turned up a few times. This chain joins TRBV14 and TRBJ2-1, with TRBD1 identical over 7 bases. Trimming at V came to 4 bases and at J to 9 bases, leaving 6 bases not matched to a gene. Germline CDR1 is SGHDN and CDR2 is FVKESK. There are 13 residues in the CDR3. The CDR3 here is CASSPRGSLEQFF. The DNA for the CDR3 is TGTGCCAGCAGCCCCAGGGGGTCTCTTGAGCAGTTCTTC.

This clonotype has just a few counts. The V gene is TRBV20-1, the J gene TRBJ2-7; D possibly uses TRBD1 or TRBD2 (5 bases each). CDR3 size: 13 residues. Germline-derived CDR1 and CDR2 are DFQATT and SNEGSKA (reference sequence). The V end lost 5 bases, the J end lost 3 bases, and 14 bases lay between the germline ends. The CDR3 DNA reads TGCAGTGCTGCATGGGGGACGGGCTACGAGCAGTACTTC. Its protein product is CSAAWGTGYEQYF.

Only a few counts were recorded for this clonotype. The V call is TRBV10-2, the J call TRBJ1-2; D remains ambiguous. Germline values: CDR1 WSHSY, CDR2 SAAADI. Trimming took 10 bases from V and 4 from J, leaving 16 bases between them. The CDR3 runs 13 residues. The CDR3 protein is CATSGGSIYGYTF. The CDR3 bases are TGCGCCACCAGCGGAGGGTCGATCTATGGCTACACCTTC.

This clonotype was seen more than once but under ten times. This chain uses TRBV27 with TRBJ1-4, with a tentative D call TRBD1 (5 bases). V was cut by 6 bases and J by 13 bases, with 18 bases left in between. The V gene's germline CDR1 is MNHEY and CDR2 SMNVEV (reference sequence). The CDR3 is made up of 13 amino acids. CDR3 residues: CASRIIDSLTLFF. CDR3 nucleotide sequence: TGTGCCAGCAGAATCATCGACAGCCTAACACTGTTTTTT.

This clonotype came up a few times. The chain carries TRBV20-1 and TRBJ2-1; 10 bases agree with TRBD2. V was clipped by 0 bases and J by 6 bases; unmatched bases: 11. The CDR3 covers 17 residues. CDR1 and CDR2 (germline): DFQATT, SNEGSKA (reference sequence). The CDR3 nucleotides are TGCAGTGCTAGAGATGGCGGTACTAGCGGGATTTTCAATGAGCAGTTCTTC. Protein product: CSARDGGTSGIFNEQFF.

This clonotype showed up many times. This sequence joins TRBV2 and TRBJ2-1; perhaps TRBD1 as D (5 bases). The V and J ends lost 2 bases and 6 bases respectively, with 14 bases between them. The CDR3 spans 15 residues. Germline CDR1 is SNHLY and CDR2 is FYNNEI. CDR3 amino acids: CASSEQGGRRNEQFF. The CDR3 coding sequence is TGTGCCAGCAGTGAACAGGGTGGTCGACGCAATGAGCAGTTCTTC.

The table lists this clonotype with many counts. The CDR3 DNA reads as TGCAGTGCTAGAGACACTAGCGGGAGGGCCCACGAGCAGTACTTC. Translated: CSARDTSGRAHEQYF. The rearrangement links TRBV20-1 to TRBJ2-7, with TRBD2 matching over 13 bases. Losses at the gene ends were 0 bases for V and 5 bases for J; bases not matched to a gene: 4. Germline V gene data show CDR1 as DFQATT and CDR2 as SNEGSKA (reference sequence). The CDR3 spans 15 residues.

This clonotype was recorded a few times. The chain uses TRBV19 and TRBJ1-5; D is unclear. The CDR3 extends over 15 amino acids. Germline V lookup: CDR1 LNHDA, CDR2 SQIVND (reference sequence). V dropped 5 bases and J dropped 3 bases, with 14 bases sitting between them. CDR3 region: CASSPPGRDNQPQHF. The CDR3 DNA reads TGTGCCAGTAGTCCCCCAGGTAGGGACAATCAGCCCCAGCATTTT.

This clonotype was counted a few times. The junction differs from germline at one of its ends, possibly a read error. The chain has TRBV12-3 or TRBV12-4 and TRBJ2-7, with 7 bases aligning to TRBD2. The CDR3 sequence is 14 residues long. This CDR3 reads CASRLAGNSYEQYF. In nucleotides, the CDR3 is TGTGCCAGCAGATTAGCGGGCAACTCCTACGAGCAGTACTTC.

This clonotype was counted only a few times. The chain employs TRBV10-3 and TRBJ1-1, with D tentatively TRBD1 (5 bases). This CDR3 contains 12 residues. Looked up from germline, CDR1 is ENHRY and CDR2 is SYGVKD. Trimming removed 3 bases from V and 6 bases from J, with 8 bases in between. CDR3 region: CAISDSRAEAFF. The CDR3 nucleotides are TGTGCCATCAGTGACTCCAGGGCTGAAGCTTTCTTT.

In its sample, this clonotype was seen many times. At one end, the junction sequence differs from germline, possibly due to a read error. The chain employs TRBV5-1 and TRBJ2-3; 11 nucleotides align to TRBD2. CDR3 length: 16 residues. The germline V gene encodes CDR1 SGHRS and CDR2 YFSETQ. CDR3 loop: CASSLLSGRATDTQYF. The DNA for the CDR3 is TGTGCCAGCAGTTTGCTTAGCGGGAGGGCCACAGATACGCAGTATTTT.

The rearrangement joins TRBV9 to TRBJ2-7; 10 nucleotides agree with TRBD1. Germline CDR1 SGDLS, CDR2 YYNGEE. The V and J ends lost 6 bases and 3 bases, in that order; junction bases with no gene match: 9. This CDR3 has 15 amino acids. DNA of the CDR3: TGTGCCAGCACCCGTAGAGGGACAGGGGACTACGAGCAGTACTTC. This translates into CASTRRGTGDYEQYF.